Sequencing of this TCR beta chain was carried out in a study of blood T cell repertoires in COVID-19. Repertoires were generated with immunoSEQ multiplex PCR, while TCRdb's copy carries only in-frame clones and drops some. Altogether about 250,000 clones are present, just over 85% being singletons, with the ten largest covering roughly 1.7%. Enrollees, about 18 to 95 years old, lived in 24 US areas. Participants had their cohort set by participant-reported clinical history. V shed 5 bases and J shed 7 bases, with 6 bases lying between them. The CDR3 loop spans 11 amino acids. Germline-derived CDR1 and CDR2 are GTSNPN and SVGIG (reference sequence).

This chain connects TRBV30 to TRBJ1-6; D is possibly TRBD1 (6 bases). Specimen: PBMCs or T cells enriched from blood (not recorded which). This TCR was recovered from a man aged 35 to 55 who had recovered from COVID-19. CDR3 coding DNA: TGTGCCTGGGACAGGAATTCACCCCTCCACTTT. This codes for CAWDRNSPLHF.